Listed below are T cell receptor beta chains from one sample, sequenced in a study of T cell clonotyping in hematopoietic cell transplantation. TCRdb keeps only in-frame clones here, not all; method: immunoSEQ multiplex PCR. The top ten hold roughly 14% of the sample, which has almost 20,000 clones, around four fifths seen once. The sample comprised peripheral blood mononuclear cells. Receptors were obtained from a man aged 55 to 70 in good health. Some clones in this sample may be carry-over from other donors' samples. Each CDR3 is given with its conserved first and last residue. A D gene is named only where the DNA matches it firmly.

CDR3 length,D gene,V gene,CDR3 protein
13,-,TRBV27,CASSVGGYTEAFF
12,-,TRBV19,CASSVGFAEAFF
14,-,TRBV28,CASSSSGVYNEQFF
15,TRBD1,TRBV6-5,CASSLDRGYNSPLHF
17,-,TRBV9,CASSPRRGGISSDEQYF
15,TRBD1,TRBV5-6,CASSLKTGGSDTQYF
15,TRBD1,TRBV2,CASSVYRGGMEKLFF
13,-,TRBV11-3,CATAPGQRETQYF
16,-,TRBV19,CASSIEQGGANEKLFF
11,-,TRBV28,CASSSQETQYF
14,-,TRBV5-1,CASRRERGIAEAFF
16,-,TRBV4-2,CASSQGEGIQNYEQYF
16,TRBD2,TRBV4-2,CASSHILARSTDTQYF
15,-,TRBV11-2,CASSLEGRPNQPQHF
15,-,TRBV9,CASSVEKDGGLPQHF
13,-,TRBV6-5,CASKFEQNYGYTF
17,TRBD1,TRBV10-3,CAISESPFLGQGSEQYF
17,-,TRBV5-1,CASSLAPSRGSNTEAFF
15,TRBD1,TRBV29-1,CSVEEMDRGRYGYTF
14,-,TRBV6-5,CASFGRLNTGELFF
16,TRBD1,TRBV11-3,CASSPSRQGANNEQFF
14,TRBD1,TRBV28,CASRGGQGVYEQYF
11,-,TRBV28,CASSSYYEQYF
16,TRBD2,TRBV5-1,CASSLDGGGEYGELFF
17,-,TRBV4-1,CASSPPLGPGPNEKLFF
14,TRBD1,TRBV6-5,CASTPGDRGDGYTF
13,TRBD1,TRBV6-8,CASPDRGADEQYF
15,-,TRBV5-4,CASSALGPLSTKQYF
12,-,TRBV7-7,CASSANGRTQYF
17,TRBD1,TRBV5-1,CASSLAVGTGGSSGYTF
14,-,TRBV5-4,CASTMDSRDSPLHF
14,-,TRBV30,CAWSVGSLNTEAFF
16,-,TRBV5-4,CASSLAGFGSQETQYF
15,-,TRBV6-6,CASSPTRDSNQPQHF
17,-,TRBV5-1,CASSLAVGTAGSYEQYF
15,-,TRBV11-3,CASSLVGRRTDTQYF
13,TRBD2,TRBV7-2,CASSHGRYDEQFF
13,-,TRBV29-1,CSVLAGVGDTIYF
17,-,TRBV30,CAWVPGRAVIGLMGYTF
14,-,TRBV6-5,CASSPSSYNSPLHF
13,-,TRBV2,CASSGQSVGELFF
13,-,TRBV18,CASSPVSGETQYF
16,TRBD1,TRBV7-2,CASSAAGTATNYEQYF
14,-,TRBV7-2,CASSQTTRGYEQYF
14,-,TRBV12-1,CASSLAQLREKLFF
12,-,TRBV14,CASSQFINEQFF
15,-,TRBV9,CASSPRMRGPYEQYF
18,TRBD1,TRBV23-1,CASSNPGQGAFGANVLTF
14,TRBD1,TRBV30,CAWNRQGAWETQYF
13,TRBD1,TRBV18,CASSRETGDGYTF
13,-,TRBV4-3,CASSQDGFRELFF
16,-,TRBV7-2,CASSLRGGARDTEAFF